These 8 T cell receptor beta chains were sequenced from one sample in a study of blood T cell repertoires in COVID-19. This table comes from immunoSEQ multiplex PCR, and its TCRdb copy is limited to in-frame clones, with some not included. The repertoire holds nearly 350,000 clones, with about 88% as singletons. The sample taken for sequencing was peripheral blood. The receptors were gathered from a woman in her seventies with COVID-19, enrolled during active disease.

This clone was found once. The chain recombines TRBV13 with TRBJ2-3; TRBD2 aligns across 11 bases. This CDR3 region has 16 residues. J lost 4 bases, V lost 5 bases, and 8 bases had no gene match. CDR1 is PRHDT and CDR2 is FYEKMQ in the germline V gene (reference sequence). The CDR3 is CASSPLAGGSADTQYF. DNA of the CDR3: TGTGCCAGCAGCCCTCTAGCGGGGGGATCCGCAGATACGCAGTATTTT.

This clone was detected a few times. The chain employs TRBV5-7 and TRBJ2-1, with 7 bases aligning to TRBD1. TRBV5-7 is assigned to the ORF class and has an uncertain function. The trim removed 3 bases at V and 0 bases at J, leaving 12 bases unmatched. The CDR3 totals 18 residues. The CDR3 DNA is TGTGCCAGCAGCTGGGGCCGGGACAGCCGCCCCTCCTACAATGAGCAGTTCTTC. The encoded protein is CASSWGRDSRPSYNEQFF.

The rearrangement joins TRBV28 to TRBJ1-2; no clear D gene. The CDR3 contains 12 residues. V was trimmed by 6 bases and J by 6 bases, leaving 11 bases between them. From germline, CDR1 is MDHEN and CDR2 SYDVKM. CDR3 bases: TGTGCCAGCAGGCAGACAATCAATGGCTACACCTTC. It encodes CASRQTINGYTF.

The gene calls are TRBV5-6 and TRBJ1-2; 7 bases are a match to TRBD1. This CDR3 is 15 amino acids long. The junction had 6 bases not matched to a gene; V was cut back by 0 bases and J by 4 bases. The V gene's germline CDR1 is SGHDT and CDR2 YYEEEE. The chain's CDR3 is CASSLAGTGVYGYTF. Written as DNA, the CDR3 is TGTGCCAGCAGCTTGGCGGGAACAGGGGTCTATGGCTACACCTTC. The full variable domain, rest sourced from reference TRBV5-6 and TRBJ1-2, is DAGVTQSPTHLIKTRGQQVTLRCSPKSGHDTVSWYQQALGQGPQFIFQYYEEEERQRGNFPDRFSGHQFPNYSSELNVNALLLGDSALYLCASSLAGTGVYGYTFGSGTRLTVV.

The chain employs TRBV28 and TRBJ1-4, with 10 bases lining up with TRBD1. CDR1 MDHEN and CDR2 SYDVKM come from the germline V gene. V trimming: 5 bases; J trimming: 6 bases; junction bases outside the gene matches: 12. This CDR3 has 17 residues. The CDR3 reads CASSPGGSGTGDEKLFF. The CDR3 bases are TGTGCCAGCAGTCCAGGGGGCTCCGGGACAGGGGATGAAAAACTGTTTTTT. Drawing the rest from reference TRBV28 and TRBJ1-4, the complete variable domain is DVKVTQSSRYLVKRTGEKVFLECVQDMDHENMFWYRQDPGLGLRLIYFSYDVKMKEKGDIPEGYSVSREKKERFSLILESASTNQTSMYLCASSPGGSGTGDEKLFFGSGTQLSVL.

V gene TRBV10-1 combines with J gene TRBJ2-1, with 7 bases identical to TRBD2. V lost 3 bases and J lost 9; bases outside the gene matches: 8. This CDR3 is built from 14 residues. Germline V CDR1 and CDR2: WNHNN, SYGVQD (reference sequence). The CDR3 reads CASSDGRNPREQFF. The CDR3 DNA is TGCGCCAGCAGTGACGGGAGGAACCCCCGTGAGCAGTTCTTC.

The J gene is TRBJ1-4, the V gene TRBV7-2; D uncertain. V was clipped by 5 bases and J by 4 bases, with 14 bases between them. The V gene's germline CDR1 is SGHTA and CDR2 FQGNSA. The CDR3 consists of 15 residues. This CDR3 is CASSPQRIGNEKLFF. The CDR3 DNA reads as TGTGCCAGCAGCCCCCAGCGGATTGGTAATGAAAAACTGTTTTTT.

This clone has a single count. The DNA of the CDR3 is TGTGCCAGCAGTCGACGGGGAGGTGGGGACACTGAAGCTTTCTTT. It codes for CASSRRGGGDTEAFF. The genes are TRBV6-5 and TRBJ1-1; no reliable D call. Germline lookup yields CDR1 MNHEY and CDR2 SVGAGI. The CDR3 consists of 15 residues. Between the trimmed V and J ends, which lost 5 bases and 3 bases, there was a span of 16 bases.